These 31 T cell receptor beta chains originate from one sample sequenced in a study of OX40 agonist ivuxolimab in advanced cancers. Assay: immunoSEQ multiplex PCR; the TCRdb copy retains only in-frame clones and omits some. This table holds tens of thousands of clones, around 80% found once. Sequences were derived from CD4+ or CD8+ T cells sorted from blood, sampled in a trial of the OX40 agonist ivuxolimab. Receptors were obtained from an adult with an advanced solid tumor such as melanoma, head and neck, liver or kidney cancer.

This clone was seen just once. The rearrangement uses TRBV5-4 and TRBJ2-7, with D possibly TRBD2 on 5 matching bases. Per the germline V gene, CDR1 is SGHNT and CDR2 is YYREEE (reference sequence). Between the trimmed V and J ends, which lost 0 bases and 2 bases, there was a span of 9 bases. This CDR3 comprises 14 residues. The CDR3 region has the DNA TGTGCCAGCAGCTTGGCCCGGGGTACCTACGAGCAGTACTTC. Amino acids: CASSLARGTYEQYF.

Only a few counts were recorded for this clone. The rearrangement joins TRBV7-9 to TRBJ2-7; D is possibly TRBD1 (5 bases). The V and J ends lost 2 bases and 0 bases respectively, with 11 bases between them. The CDR3 sequence is 15 residues long. CDR1 is SEHNR, CDR2 FQNEAQ, per germline (reference sequence). DNA for the CDR3: TGTGCCAGCAGCTTACTCTCTCAGGGCTCCTACGAGCAGTACTTC. Amino acids: CASSLLSQGSYEQYF.

This chain connects TRBV10-1 to TRBJ2-1, with D possibly TRBD2 on 6 matching bases. Deletions cut 0 bases from V and 9 bases from J, with 15 bases between. The germline gives CDR1 WNHNN, CDR2 SYGVQD (reference sequence). CDR3 size: 15 residues. CDR3 sequence: CASSESAGLRSEQFF. Written as DNA, the CDR3 is TGCGCCAGCAGTGAGTCGGCGGGGCTCCGGAGTGAGCAGTTCTTC.

The chain is built from TRBV2 and TRBJ2-7, with 10 bases that match TRBD1. The ends lost 7 bases at V and 1 base at J; junction bases unmatched: 13. In germline, CDR1 is SNHLY, CDR2 FYNNEI. The CDR3 is 17 residues long. The CDR3 sequence: CASKGLPGTGVSYEQYF. In DNA form, the CDR3 reads TGTGCCAGCAAGGGCCTTCCCGGGACAGGGGTATCCTACGAGCAGTACTTC.

The V and J genes are TRBV18 and TRBJ1-5; 9 bases agree with TRBD1. J gave up 8 bases and V 6 bases, and 8 bases lay outside the gene matches. In germline, CDR1 is KGHSH, CDR2 LQKENI. CDR3 size: 14 residues. This CDR3 reads CASSQGTGKEPQHF. The CDR3 nucleotides read TGTGCCAGCTCCCAGGGGACAGGGAAAGAGCCCCAGCATTTT.

This clone was observed a few times. This chain joins TRBV7-6 and TRBJ2-3, with D possibly being TRBD1 (6 bases). This CDR3 contains 16 residues. V dropped 5 bases and J dropped 4 bases, with 19 bases sitting between them. The germline V gene has CDR1 SGHVS and CDR2 FNYEAQ. The CDR3 bases are TGTGCCAGCAGCCGGTCGGGGAGTGGGGGCGCAGATACGCAGTATTTT. Amino acid sequence: CASSRSGSGGADTQYF.

The genes are TRBV19 and TRBJ2-1; TRBD2 is a possible D gene (6 bases). CDR3 length: 13 residues. Germline CDR1 and CDR2: LNHDA and SQIVND (reference sequence). V lost 6 bases to trimming and J lost 6 bases, with 12 bases between them. The CDR3 loop is CASSRDWGNEQFF. CDR3 bases: TGTGCCAGTAGCCGGGACTGGGGCAATGAGCAGTTCTTC.

This sequence joins TRBV5-1 and TRBJ2-3; the D gene is possibly TRBD2 (6 bases). The germline V and J ends were trimmed by 1 base and 2 bases, with 11 bases remaining between them. CDR3 size: 15 residues. Germline V gene lookup returns CDR1 SGHRS and CDR2 YFSETQ. The CDR3 region has the DNA TGCGCCAGCAGCTTGAGGGGACTTCCCACAGATACGCAGTATTTT. Its translation is CASSLRGLPTDTQYF.

This clone was detected once. CDR3 sequence (DNA): TGTGCCAGCAGTACGACGGGGGGCCGTTTCTTC. This translates into CASSTTGGRFF. This chain uses TRBV6-6 with TRBJ2-1; weak D call: TRBD2 (7 bases). CDR1 MNHNY and CDR2 SVGAGI come from the germline V gene (reference sequence). This CDR3 contains 11 residues. V was pared by 5 bases and J by 16 bases, with 15 bases between.

The gene calls are TRBV4-2 and TRBJ2-5; D possibly uses TRBD1 or TRBD2 (6 bases each). Germline CDR1 is LGHNA and CDR2 is YNFKEQ. The length of the CDR3 is 13 residues. The germline V and J ends were trimmed by 4 bases and 5 bases, with 11 bases remaining between them. The DNA of the CDR3 is TGTGCCAGCAGCCGGGGGGCCGTTGAGACCCAGTACTTC. Protein product: CASSRGAVETQYF.

This clone was counted a few times. The chain has TRBV7-8 and TRBJ1-4, with no clear D. Germline assignment: CDR1 SGHVS and CDR2 FQNEAQ. This CDR3 is 15 amino acids long. The ends were cut back, 1 base at V and 4 bases at J, with 10 bases in the middle. CDR3 in DNA: TGTGCCAGCAGCTTAGTCATGGCGGATAATGAAAAACTGTTTTTT. Translating it yields CASSLVMADNEKLFF.

The chain carries TRBV7-9 and TRBJ2-3; D is possibly TRBD2 (6 bases). V was trimmed by 2 bases and J by 0 bases, leaving 18 bases between them. CDR3 size: 18 residues. The germline CDR1 and CDR2 sequences are SEHNR and FQNEAQ (reference sequence). This chain's CDR3 is CASSLPTLAGPSTDTQYF. The CDR3 DNA sequence: TGTGCCAGCAGCTTACCAACTCTGGCGGGGCCAAGCACAGATACGCAGTATTTT.

This sequence joins TRBV14 and TRBJ2-1; 11 bases align to TRBD2. V lost 4 bases and J lost 7; bases outside the gene matches: 9. The CDR3 contains 16 residues. CDR1 is SGHDN, CDR2 FVKESK, per germline. This CDR3 reads CASSRGVAGGQNEQFF. DNA of the CDR3: TGTGCCAGCAGCCGCGGGGTAGCGGGGGGGCAGAATGAGCAGTTCTTC.

The J gene is TRBJ2-3, the V gene TRBV7-3; D call uncertain. The germline gives CDR1 SGHTA, CDR2 FQGTGA. CDR3 length: 15 amino acids. V lost 4 bases, J lost 2 bases, and 13 bases lay in between. DNA of the CDR3: TGTGCCAGCAGCTCCGTCCCTGCCGACACAGATACGCAGTATTTT. Translating gives CASSSVPADTDTQYF.

This chain uses TRBV11-3 with TRBJ2-1, with TRBD2 matching 8 bases. The ends lost 3 bases at V and 7 bases at J; junction bases unmatched: 8. CDR1 is SGHNT, CDR2 YENEEA, per germline. CDR3 length: 15 amino acids. The CDR3 loop is CASSFRAGGRNEQFF. The CDR3 nucleotides are TGTGCCAGCAGCTTTCGGGCGGGGGGTAGGAATGAGCAGTTCTTC. The full variable domain, its missing parts supplied by reference TRBV11-3 and TRBJ2-1, is EAGVVQSPRYKIIEKKQPVAFWCNPISGHNTLYWYLQNLGQGPELLIRYENEEAVDDSQLPKDRFSAERLKGVDSTLKIQPAELGDSAVYLCASSFRAGGRNEQFFGPGTRLTVL.

V is TRBV5-1 and J is TRBJ2-1, with 10 bases that match TRBD2. The CDR3 runs to 16 residues. V shed 4 bases and J 4 bases; nucleotides not matched to a gene: 8. Germline CDR1 and CDR2: SGHRS and YFSETQ. The CDR3 reads CASSRQREGRYNEQFF. CDR3 sequence (DNA): TGCGCCAGCAGCCGCCAGCGGGAGGGCCGGTACAATGAGCAGTTCTTC.

The rearrangement links TRBV5-5 to TRBJ2-6; either TRBD1 or TRBD2 may supply D (6 bases each). The V end lost 3 bases, the J end lost 0 bases, and 22 bases lay between the germline ends. Germline V gene sequence: CDR1 SGHKS, CDR2 YYEKEE (reference sequence). The CDR3 is 20 amino acids. The CDR3 DNA sequence: TGTGCCAGCAGCTCCAAGTGGGGGGCAGCTGTAAGCTCTGGGGCCAACGTCCTGACTTTC. Its translation is CASSSKWGAAVSSGANVLTF.

The genes are TRBV7-2 and TRBJ2-6; D gene ambiguous. V gave up 1 base and J gave up 10 bases, with 11 bases separating them. The V gene's germline CDR1 is SGHTA and CDR2 FQGNSA. This CDR3 has 14 amino acids. CDR3 in DNA: TGTGCCAGCAGCTTAGGTCGCAACTCTAACGTCCTGACTTTC. Translation: CASSLGRNSNVLTF.

Sample share makes this clone medium-sized. The chain employs TRBV11-3 and TRBJ2-1; D unresolved. Germline CDR1 and CDR2: SGHNT and YENEEA. There are 15 residues in the CDR3. Deletions cut 0 bases from V and 2 bases from J, with 8 bases between. The CDR3 here is CASSLDRVPYNEQFF. The CDR3 DNA sequence: TGTGCCAGCAGCTTAGACAGAGTTCCCTACAATGAGCAGTTCTTC.

V usage is TRBV18 and J usage is TRBJ2-3, with TRBD2 matching over 12 bases. This CDR3 region has 16 residues. Germline V lookup: CDR1 KGHSH, CDR2 LQKENI. V lost 5 bases and J lost 1; bases outside the gene matches: 4. CDR3 in DNA: TGTGCCAGCTCAAAGACTAGCGGGGGCCGCACAGATACGCAGTATTTT. Protein sequence: CASSKTSGGRTDTQYF.

The rearrangement links TRBV27 to TRBJ2-7, with D perhaps matching TRBD1 or TRBD2 (5 bases each). The CDR3 spans 13 residues. The ends were cut back, 4 bases at V and 4 bases at J, with 11 bases in the middle. The germline V gene has CDR1 MNHEY and CDR2 SMNVEV (reference sequence). The CDR3 reads CASSSYGAYEQYF. CDR3 DNA: TGTGCCAGCAGTTCATACGGGGCATACGAGCAGTACTTC.

The chain joins TRBV7-9 to TRBJ1-1; no clear D gene. The V end lost 1 base, the J end lost 9 bases, and 15 bases lay between the germline ends. CDR3 length: 14 amino acids. The germline gives CDR1 SEHNR, CDR2 FQNEAQ (reference sequence). This chain's CDR3 is CASSLEVVEAKAFF. The CDR3 DNA sequence: TGTGCCAGCAGCTTAGAGGTTGTCGAGGCAAAAGCTTTCTTT.

This chain links TRBV2 with TRBJ2-4, with 10 bases fitting TRBD2. The CDR3 is 14 residues long. V lost 5 bases and J lost 7; bases outside the gene matches: 5. Germline V lookup: CDR1 SNHLY, CDR2 FYNNEI. For the CDR3, the DNA is TGTGCCAGCAGTACAGCGGGAGGGGCTAACATTCAGTACTTC. Encoded protein: CASSTAGGANIQYF. The full variable domain, completed using reference TRBV2 and TRBJ2-4, is EPEVTQTPSHQVTQMGQEVILRCVPISNHLYFYWYRQILGQKVEFLVSFYNNEISEKSEIFDDQFSVERPDGSNFTLKIRSTKLEDSAMYFCASSTAGGANIQYFGAGTRLSVL.

The rearrangement uses TRBV11-2 and TRBJ1-1, with a possible D match to TRBD1 (5 bases). The CDR3 length is 15 residues. V lost 5 bases and J lost 1, with 14 bases in between. CDR1 is SGHAT and CDR2 is FQNNGV in the germline V gene. CDR3 nucleotides: TGTGCCAGCAGCCCGGGAGGGGAGAGGAACACTGAAGCTTTCTTT. This codes for CASSPGGERNTEAFF.

CDR3 sequence: CASSDGGNTEAFF. The CDR3 nucleotides are TGCGCCAGCAGTGATGGGGGGAACACTGAAGCTTTCTTT. The chain carries TRBV10-1 and TRBJ1-1; maybe TRBD1 (5 bases). The CDR3 is 13 residues long. Trimming cost V 3 bases and J 1 base, with 6 bases left between them. Germline-derived CDR1 and CDR2 are WNHNN and SYGVQD (reference sequence).

The gene calls are TRBV2 and TRBJ1-5; no firm D call. The germline gives CDR1 SNHLY, CDR2 FYNNEI. This CDR3 is built from 12 residues. The germline V and J ends were trimmed by 6 bases and 12 bases, with 15 bases remaining between them. CDR3 in amino acids: CASSGEAAFQHF. The CDR3 coding sequence is TGTGCCAGCAGCGGGGAAGCGGCGTTCCAGCATTTT. Full variable domain (missing parts from reference TRBV2 and TRBJ1-5): EPEVTQTPSHQVTQMGQEVILRCVPISNHLYFYWYRQILGQKVEFLVSFYNNEISEKSEIFDDQFSVERPDGSNFTLKIRSTKLEDSAMYFCASSGEAAFQHFGDGTRLSIL.

The V gene is TRBV28, the J gene TRBJ2-3, with D tentatively TRBD1 (6 bases). CDR1 and CDR2 from the germline V gene are MDHEN and SYDVKM. V was trimmed by 2 bases and J by 6 bases, leaving 21 bases between them. The CDR3 length is 17 residues. The CDR3 coding sequence is TGTGCCAGCAGTTTAAGTTCGGTACAGGGCAATCCCGATACGCAGTATTTT. Residues: CASSLSSVQGNPDTQYF.

The rearrangement links TRBV27 to TRBJ2-1; 13 bases map to TRBD2. The CDR3 consists of 23 residues. In germline, CDR1 is MNHEY, CDR2 SMNVEV (reference sequence). Unmatched junction bases numbered 19, after V lost 2 bases and J lost 0 bases. CDR3 loop: CASSLVGPTSGRGHRSSYNEQFF. DNA of the CDR3: TGTGCCAGCAGTTTAGTCGGTCCTACTAGCGGGAGGGGGCATCGGAGCTCCTACAATGAGCAGTTCTTC.

The chain joins TRBV19 to TRBJ2-1; TRBD1 aligns across 8 bases. Germline V CDR1 and CDR2: LNHDA, SQIVND (reference sequence). The CDR3 runs 15 residues. V shed 5 bases, J shed 0 bases, and the junction held 3 bases outside the gene matches. The CDR3 region is CASSVQGDSYNEQFF. Written as DNA, the CDR3 is TGTGCCAGTAGTGTACAGGGGGACTCCTACAATGAGCAGTTCTTC.

This chain links TRBV7-3 with TRBJ2-7; 11 nucleotides agree with TRBD2. The CDR3 is 16 amino acids. The ends lost 4 bases at V and 2 bases at J; junction bases unmatched: 7. Germline CDR1 SGHTA, CDR2 FQGTGA. In nucleotides, the CDR3 is TGTGCCAGCAGCTCCCTAGTAGCGGGAGGGACCTACGAGCAGTACTTC. It encodes CASSSLVAGGTYEQYF.

The chain employs TRBV9 and TRBJ2-5; 11 bases line up with TRBD1. Trimming cost V 6 bases and J 5 bases; bases outside gene matches: 6. CDR1 and CDR2 from the germline V gene are SGDLS and YYNGEE. CDR3 size: 14 residues. CDR3 nucleotide sequence: TGTGCCAGCAACGGACAGGGGGCTTCGGAGACCCAGTACTTC. Its translation is CASNGQGASETQYF.